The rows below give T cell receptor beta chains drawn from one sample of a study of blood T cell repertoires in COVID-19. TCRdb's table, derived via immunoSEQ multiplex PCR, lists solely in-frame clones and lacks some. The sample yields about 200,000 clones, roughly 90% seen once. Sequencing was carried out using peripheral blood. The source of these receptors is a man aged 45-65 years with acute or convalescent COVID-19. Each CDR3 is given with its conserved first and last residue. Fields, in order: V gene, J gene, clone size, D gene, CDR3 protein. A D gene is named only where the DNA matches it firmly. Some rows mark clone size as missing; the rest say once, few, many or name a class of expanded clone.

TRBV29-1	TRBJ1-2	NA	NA	CSVDDSNYGYTF
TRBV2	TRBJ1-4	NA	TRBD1	CASSATQLLTGTSEKLFF
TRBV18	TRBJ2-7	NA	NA	CASSADRSSYEQYF
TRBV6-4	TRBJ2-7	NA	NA	CARVRTTGAYEQYF
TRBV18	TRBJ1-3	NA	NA	CASSPGGSRSGNTIYF
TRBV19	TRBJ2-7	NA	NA	CASSPIPSTSYEQYF
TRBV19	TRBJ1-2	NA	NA	CASSLGTNGYTF
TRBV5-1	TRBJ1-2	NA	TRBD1	CASSRDSDYGYTF
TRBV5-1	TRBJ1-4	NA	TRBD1	CASSYGQGKGSEKLFF
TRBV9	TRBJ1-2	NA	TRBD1	CASSIWDRGDGYTF
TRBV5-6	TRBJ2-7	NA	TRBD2	CASSLYGRGQAYEQYF
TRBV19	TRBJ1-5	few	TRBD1	CASSPGQTGQPQHF
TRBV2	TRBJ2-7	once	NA	CASSHYYLSYEQYF
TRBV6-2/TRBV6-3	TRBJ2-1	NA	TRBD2	CASSSLATSYEQFF
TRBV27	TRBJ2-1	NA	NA	CASSLPGASVEQFF
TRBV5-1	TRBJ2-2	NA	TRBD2	CASSPRGGADTGELFF
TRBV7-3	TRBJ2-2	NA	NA	CASSIEGAGELFF
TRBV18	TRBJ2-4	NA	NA	CASSPIENIQYF
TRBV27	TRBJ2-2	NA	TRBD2	CASSYEGGRRNTGELFF
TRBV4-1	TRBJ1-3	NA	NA	CASSPRTTNSGNTIYF
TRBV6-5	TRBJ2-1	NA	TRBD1	CASSYSRDRADNEQFF
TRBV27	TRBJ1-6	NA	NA	CASSLLLEGSPLHF
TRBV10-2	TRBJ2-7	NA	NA	CASSEPPYEQYF
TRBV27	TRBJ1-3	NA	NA	CASSMREGNTIYF
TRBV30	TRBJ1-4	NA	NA	CAWSSGIAKLFF
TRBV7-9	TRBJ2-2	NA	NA	CASSWEAGELFF
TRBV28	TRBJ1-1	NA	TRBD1	CASSHGTGGTEAFF
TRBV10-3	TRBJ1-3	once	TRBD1	CAIRDRSRNTIYF
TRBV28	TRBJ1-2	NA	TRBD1	CASSLWTGQGYGYTF
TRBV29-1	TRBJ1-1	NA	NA	CSAFADREAFF
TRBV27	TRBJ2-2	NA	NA	CASRKAGLNTGELFF
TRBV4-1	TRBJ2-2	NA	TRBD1	CASSPGQGTGELFF
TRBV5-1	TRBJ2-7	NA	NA	CASSYAREVAYEQYF
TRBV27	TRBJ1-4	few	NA	CASSSTGHVEKLFF
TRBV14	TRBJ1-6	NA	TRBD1	CASSGGQSYNSPLHF
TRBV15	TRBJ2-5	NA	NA	CATSRDWGRETQYF
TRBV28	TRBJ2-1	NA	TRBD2	CASSVAGDRHEQFF